This T cell receptor (beta chain) appears in the sequencing data of a study of cytomegalovirus exposure and HLA in healthy donors (dated by TCRdb to about 2017). With respect to the entire study: An earlier analysis of approximately 550 of the donors reported about 290 Gb of sequence data and 100 million to 140 million unique TCR beta sequences from roughly 200 million T cells. An early release that covered around 590 HLA-typed donors contained approximately 300 gigabases of sequencing data and tens of millions of unique TCR sequences. Of the roughly 400 genotyped donors, less than 90% were placed in the genetic ancestry cluster associated with self-reported Caucasian donors. The study aimed to test whether cataloging public T cell receptors could reveal signatures of past pathogen exposure. The study used immunosequencing to profile the T cell repertoires of approximately 630 subjects and linked those repertoires to cytomegalovirus serostatus. Besides the first cohort of approximately 710 subjects, a separate validation cohort made up of roughly 130 different subjects was used. High-throughput TCR immunosequencing, statistical association of individual TCRs with disease status, and machine learning were combined to predict cytomegalovirus infection status. In a later analysis, previously published TCR beta repertoires from 666 donors were re-analyzed and high-resolution HLA genotyping was added so that TCR occurrence patterns could be studied. In the later analysis, no new phenotypic data were used to find candidate immune exposures; instead, reliance was placed on TCR beta sequences and their occurrence across donors. An earlier analysis of 500 to 750 of the donors applied high-throughput TCR beta sequencing to assess whether each TCR beta V gene segment acted as functional or pseudogenic. Alongside the repertoire data, information on donor age, sex, ethnicity and CMV serostatus was compiled. A later genetic analysis took genome-wide SNP genotypes for about 65% of the 666 donors and used that subset as a discovery cohort. Every discovery cohort repertoire had been produced on one sequencing platform. Class I and class II HLA loci were covered by the typing at four-digit resolution. Typing coverage differed by locus: A, B, C, DRB1 and DQB1 were typed in about 629-640 donors, DQA1 in about 560, DPA1 in 600 to 610, and DPB1 in about 450. Because of strong linkage in the cohort, 5 or 6 DR-DQ haplotypes were treated as single units for association and clustering. Across some 400 genotyped donors of the cohort, an average of about 250,000 unique TCR beta nucleotide sequences per donor were sequenced, and roughly 20% of those sequences were non-productive.

This clone turned up a few times. The antigen this receptor binds is unknown. One base away there is no much larger clone; base qualities are not given. The cohort comprised some 730 healthy bone marrow donors. Cohort members were all nominally healthy when sampled, although unrecorded immune exposures were likely present. The donor tested CMV seronegative and was one of the 352 seronegative cohort members. A peripheral blood sample was collected from each donor, and TCR beta sequencing was performed on peripheral blood mononuclear cells. The Qiagen DNeasy Blood Extraction Kit was used to extract genomic DNA from the blood cell samples. Library construction relied on the immunoSEQ multiplex PCR assay. For the multiplex PCR, a mixture combining 60 forward primers for TCR Vbeta segments and 13 reverse primers for TCR Jbeta segments was used. A multiplex PCR assay on genomic DNA amplified the CDR3 region of rearranged TCR beta genes. The Illumina HiSeq System was used to sequence the amplified TCR beta libraries as 87-base-pair reads. The study's processing was this. Across the 670 or so repertoires, a later analysis counted tens of millions of unique TCR beta chains, around 11 million of which were shared by at least two donors. Raw reads were error-corrected and collapsed into unique sequences with a nearest-neighbor algorithm that merged closely related sequences to remove PCR and sequencing errors. V, D and J gene segments were assigned by aligning CDR3 sequences to IMGT reference sequences. For a sequence to be retained, a match of at least six nucleotides was required to both a V gene segment and a J gene segment. A rearrangement was called productive if the CDR3 had no stop codons and remained in frame with V and J, and every other rearrangement was called non-productive. Following IMGT convention, CDR3 was defined as the stretch from the second conserved V-encoded cysteine to the conserved J-encoded phenylalanine. In an earlier analysis of more than 550 of the donors, sequences lacking an unambiguous match to a single V gene segment were excluded. An earlier analysis of a few hundred of the donors called V segments functional above 56.7% productive rearrangements and segregating when the between-donor standard deviation exceeded 5%. A statistical classification framework was built to diagnose cytomegalovirus status from the catalog of TCR beta chain sequences. In a later analysis, V and J genes were assigned by comparing TCR nucleotide sequences against IMGT/GENE-DB human TR gene sequences. A later analysis assigned CDR3 sequences and most-parsimonious VDJ recombination scenarios with the TCRdist pipeline. A later analysis defined each TCR beta chain by its CDR3 amino acid sequence plus V-gene family, and excluded reads lacking a unique V-gene family. To address suspected cross-contamination and a sequencing artifact, a later analysis removed several hundred highly shared, low-generation-probability nucleotide sequences. A later analysis calculated a clonal expansion index for each public chain from normalized within-repertoire ranks of inferred template counts. A later analysis computed generation probabilities with a VDJ recombination model fitted to out-of-frame rearrangements, and checked the results against IGoR. Hypergeometric tests were used in a later analysis to score TCR-TCR, TCR-HLA and TCR-CMV co-occurrence, with a repertoire-size bias correction applied to the TCR pairs. In a later analysis, false discovery rates were estimated by permuting HLA or CMV assignments 20 times. In a later analysis, co-occurring TCRs were grouped with DBSCAN, and TCRdist sequence similarity was added when clustering was performed within HLA-allele-positive subsets. Repertoires with fewer than 30,000 or more than 120,000 public chains were left out of co-occurrence clustering, as were about five repertoires with anomalous nucleotide sharing. TCRdb holds this immuneACCESS table with in-frame rearrangements only. Some clones are missing; in checked studies, unresolved V genes explain under half, and the rest has no known cause. V, J and clone size reflect that table, while D and trimming were determined from the DNA. Present in this sample are roughly 61,000 clones, around 81% of which were seen just once. Together, the top ten hold under 7% of the sample.

General study outcomes and caveats: V-gene and J-gene trimming of TCR beta chains was associated with a missense DCLRE1C variant in a later genetic analysis, and the association was replicated in an independent cohort. HLA typing was unavailable for some donors at each locus, so association tests used only the typed subset. At a false discovery rate of 0.05, a later analysis linked around 17,000 TCR beta sequences to specific HLA alleles. Only TCR beta chains were sequenced in this cohort, and the absence of alpha or paired-chain data limited detectable features. In a later analysis, most CMV-associated TCR beta chains were found to appear HLA-restricted, with HLA associations seemingly driven largely by CMV exposure. When HLA alleles, especially DR and DQ, strongly co-occurred, TCR associations were difficult to assign to individual alleles. CMV serostatus was the only immune exposure information available for the cohort. A later analysis reported that several top co-occurrence clusters appeared linked to parvovirus B19, influenza, CMV and Epstein-Barr virus. The earlier analysis of a few hundred of the donors excluded 15 to 20 rarely observed V segments, including chromosome 9 orphons, because counts were too low. A further reported finding was that TCR beta sequences accurately predicted the HLA-A and HLA-B alleles for most subjects in the first cohort. Linkage disequilibrium might explain the correlated functional status among segregating V segments, but an unknown experimental factor could not be ruled out. The study gave a list of under 200 TCR beta chains associated with cytomegalovirus. Three of the identified cytomegalovirus-associated TCR beta chains were confirmed in vitro to be specific for cytomegalovirus antigens. A later analysis found that HLA-associated TCR beta chains were more clonally expanded and had lower generation probabilities than equally common non-associated chains. A group of highly shared sequence variants was considered likely to be a technical artifact of the sequencing pipeline. In a later genetic analysis, fewer N-insertions in productive TCRs were reported among donors in an Asian-associated ancestry cluster than the roughly 700-donor mean. The classifier was reported to diagnose cytomegalovirus status with high specificity and sensitivity in both the original cohort and the validation cohort. In an earlier analysis of around 500 of the donors, most TCR beta V segments appeared in productive rearrangements about 87% or about 30% of the time, broadly matching IMGT annotations. It was suggested by the authors that the approach could potentially be generalized to other disease states and immunological phenotypes. Some IMGT-functional V segments, including TRBV6-2 and TRBV6-3, could not be told apart with the 87-base-pair reads, so those segments were excluded. In a later analysis, the rate of TCR association differed among HLA loci, with DRB1 alleles having the most associated TCRs and HLA-C alleles having the fewest. Most TCR sequences were seen in very few donors, while some public TCRs were found in many individuals. The presence/absence analyses assumed that sequencing depth was roughly uniform across donors, and that assumption may not be true.

The germline V gene gives CDR1 as MNHNS and CDR2 as SASEGT. The cysteine opens and the phenylalanine closes a CDR3 of 14 amino acids. Solely the CDR3 DNA is kept, with 42 bases framed from the first base. V is cut by 1 base and J by 0 bases, and the space between the germline ends is 6 bases. The receptor was isolated from a male donor in good health and CMV-seronegative. Source material: PBMCs. The chain was built from TRBV6-1 and TRBJ1-1; a confident D gene designation cannot be given. The DNA sequence is TGTGCCAGCAGTGAAGGTAGTTTGAACACTGAAGCTTTCTTT. It translates as CASSEGSLNTEAFF.